This TCR beta chain emerged from a study of human T cells and chemical hapten exposure. Trimming shortened V by 3 bases and J by 1 base, and 10 bases separated the two germline ends. CDR3 length equals 15 residues. The germline gives CDR1 SGHAT, CDR2 FQNNGV. This clonotype appeared a few times. TCRdb re-derived calls from the 5' RACE reads in MiXCR, one entry per CDR3 protein. This repertoire shows 110,000 or so distinct CDR3 sequences, approximately 19% found once; its top ten account for approximately 3%. From whole blood left unfractionated, total RNA was extracted. The chain uses TRBV11-2 and TRBJ2-1; D possibly uses TRBD1 or TRBD2 (6 bases each). This TCR was recovered from a human donor in good health. This CDR3 is CASSFTGASYNEQFF. Here the CDR3 DNA reads TGTGCCAGCAGCTTCACGGGGGCGTCCTACAATGAGCAGTTCTTC.